This T cell receptor beta chain emerged from a study of beta chain features in type 1 diabetes. This clone was picked up a small number of times. Expressed TCRB transcripts were sequenced, since all the RNA that had been isolated was reverse transcribed. Using immunoSEQ multiplex PCR, the repertoire was profiled, and TCRdb retains in-frame clones only, with some absent. The sample yields about 900,000 clones, 15% to 20% seen once. Germline V gene data show CDR1 as SNHLY and CDR2 as FYNNEI. CDR3 length: 11 amino acids. The chain couples TRBV2 to TRBJ2-5; D is unresolved. The J call may not be correct, given that the DNA end is closer to TRBJ2-7. Sequencing was done on a sample of naive CD4+ T cells from blood. The source of this sequence is a woman aged 18 to 35 in good health. CDR3 sequence (DNA): TGTGCCAGCAGTGATTTCTACGAGCAGTACTTC. Translation gives CASSDFYEQYF.